The 20 T cell receptor beta chains presented below share a single source sample, sequenced in a study of T cells in localized non-small cell lung cancer (dated by TCRdb to the early 2020s). Receptor libraries were prepared by the immunoSEQ multiplex PCR assay. This immuneACCESS table, as held by TCRdb, lists in-frame sequences with V and J called but not all clones. Of the missing ones, under half trace to an unresolved V gene in checked studies; the others have no known cause. The sample profile shows under 25,000 clones; about 88% of them were found once. The ten largest clones take up approximately 22% of the sample. The material sequenced was PBMCs, taken before any cancer treatment. The receptors stem from a man aged 35-69 years with stage II squamous cell lung carcinoma.

The V and J genes are TRBV19 and TRBJ1-1, with unresolved D. There are 13 residues in the CDR3. CDR1 LNHDA and CDR2 SQIVND come from the germline V gene (reference sequence). Trimming removed 3 bases at V and 5 bases at J, with 10 bases between. The CDR3 is CASSMTVGTEAFF. The CDR3, as DNA: TGTGCCAGTAGTATGACCGTGGGAACTGAAGCTTTCTTT.

The chain uses TRBV11-2 and TRBJ2-2; tentative D call: TRBD1 (5 bases). Germline CDR1 reads SGHAT; CDR2 reads FQNNGV. The CDR3 is 17 amino acids. Trimming removed 5 bases from V and 1 base from J, with 17 bases in between. This CDR3 reads CASSTPGYRRNTGELFF. CDR3 sequence (DNA): TGTGCCAGCAGCACACCCGGATACAGGCGGAACACCGGGGAGCTGTTTTTT.

This clone was picked up one time. The V call is TRBV11-3, the J call TRBJ2-1, with 7 bases matching TRBD2. CDR3 length: 17 residues. Looked up from germline, CDR1 is SGHNT and CDR2 is YENEEA. V dropped 1 base and J dropped 1; count of bases not matched to a gene: 7. The CDR3 DNA follows: TGTGCCAGCAGCTTAGGCACCAGCGGGGCTTCCTACAATGAGCAGTTCTTC. The encoded protein is CASSLGTSGASYNEQFF.

The rearrangement links TRBV11-2 to TRBJ2-7, with 7 positions matching TRBD1. The germline CDR1 and CDR2 sequences are SGHAT and FQNNGV. This CDR3 spans 15 amino acids. With V trimmed by 3 bases and J by 4 bases, 9 bases remained unmatched. The CDR3 loop reads CASSLGTAGGYEQYF. The DNA for the CDR3 is TGTGCCAGCAGCTTGGGGACAGCTGGGGGTTACGAGCAGTACTTC.

The chain recombines TRBV20-1 with TRBJ1-3; D unresolved. V lost 6 bases and J lost 8, with 8 bases in between. CDR3 length: 10 residues. CDR1 is DFQATT and CDR2 is SNEGSKA in the germline V gene (reference sequence). The DNA for the CDR3 is TGCAGTGCCCTCACTGACACCATATATTTT. Translated, it gives CSALTDTIYF.

This clone occurred a few times. The junction departs from the called germline gene at one end, perhaps through a read error. The chain carries TRBV25-1 and TRBJ1-1, with D hard to call. Germline V lookup: CDR1 MGHDK, CDR2 SYGVNS. The CDR3 has 13 amino acids. This CDR3 reads CASSGSRNSEAFF. For the CDR3, the DNA is TGTGCCAGCAGTGGGTCAAGGAACAGTGAAGCTTTCTTT.

The rearrangement joins TRBV6-1 to TRBJ2-7; a weak D match, TRBD2 (5 bases). This CDR3 has 13 residues. Trimming removed 6 bases at V and 5 bases at J, with 14 bases between. Germline V gene sequence: CDR1 MNHNS, CDR2 SASEGT. The CDR3 region is CASRDFSWDEQYF. CDR3 nucleotide sequence: TGTGCCAGCAGGGACTTCAGTTGGGACGAGCAGTACTTC.

V and J are TRBV28 and TRBJ1-1; no definite D call. The CDR3 runs 15 residues. Germline V gene lookup returns CDR1 MDHEN and CDR2 SYDVKM. V was shortened by 6 bases and J by 3 bases, with 17 bases between the two germline ends. Here the CDR3 reads CASSSIRRGDTEAFF. Written as DNA, the CDR3 is TGTGCCAGCAGCTCCATCCGCCGTGGGGACACTGAAGCTTTCTTT.

J is TRBJ1-4 and V is TRBV13; D remains ambiguous. V was shortened by 5 bases and J by 8 bases, with 15 bases between the two germline ends. The CDR3 consists of 14 residues. Looked up from germline, CDR1 is PRHDT and CDR2 is FYEKMQ (reference sequence). The CDR3 reads CASSDRSRNEKLFF. CDR3 in DNA: TGTGCCAGCAGCGACCGTTCCAGAAACGAAAAACTGTTTTTT.

The chain joins TRBV4-2 to TRBJ2-7; 7 nucleotides agree with TRBD2. This CDR3 has 15 amino acids. Trimming removed 1 base from V and 1 base from J; junction bases left unmatched: 4. Germline assignment: CDR1 LGHNA and CDR2 YNFKEQ. The CDR3 protein is CASSQGQRESYEQYF. The CDR3 coding sequence is TGTGCCAGCAGCCAAGGGCAGCGGGAATCCTACGAGCAGTACTTC.

This rearrangement joins TRBV18 to TRBJ2-5, with 9 bases aligning to TRBD2. This CDR3 spans 14 amino acids. After removal of 3 bases from V and 3 bases from J, the junction contained 2 bases not matched to a gene. Germline CDR1 is KGHSH and CDR2 is LQKENI. The DNA of the CDR3 is TGTGCCAGCTCACCCGTAGCGGGGGAAGAGACCCAGTACTTC. Encoded protein: CASSPVAGEETQYF.

The gene calls are TRBV30 and TRBJ1-2, with 9 bases aligning to TRBD1. The V gene's germline CDR1 is GTSNPN and CDR2 SVGIG (reference sequence). This CDR3 contains 13 residues. Germline trimming cut 2 bases from V and 8 bases from J; bases unmatched to any gene: 6. The CDR3 loop is CAWSRDRVGGYTF. The CDR3 nucleotides read TGTGCCTGGAGTAGGGACAGGGTGGGGGGCTACACCTTC.

The chain couples TRBV30 to TRBJ2-3; 7 nucleotides align to TRBD2. With V trimmed by 4 bases and J by 2 bases, 12 bases remained unmatched. This CDR3 region has 16 residues. Germline CDR1 GTSNPN, CDR2 SVGIG (reference sequence). DNA for the CDR3: TGTGCCTGGATATCAAGGGACTACAAGGACACAGATACGCAGTATTTT. Its translation: CAWISRDYKDTDTQYF. Drawing the rest from reference TRBV30 and TRBJ2-3, the complete variable domain is SQTIHQWPATLVQPVGSPLSLECTVEGTSNPNLYWYRQAAGRGLQLLFYSVGIGQISSEVPQNLSASRPQDRQFILSSKKLLLSDSGFYLCAWISRDYKDTDTQYFGPGTRLTVL.

The table lists this clone with a few counts. The V gene is TRBV9, the J gene TRBJ1-1, with no clear D. The CDR3 loop spans 13 amino acids. V shed 0 bases and J shed 1 base, with 4 bases lying between them. Germline V gives CDR1 SGDLS, CDR2 YYNGEE. Here the CDR3 DNA reads TGTGCCAGCAGCGTAGCCCAGAACACTGAAGCTTTCTTT. Translated: CASSVAQNTEAFF.

The gene calls are TRBV5-5 and TRBJ2-7; D gene uncertain. V dropped 3 bases and J dropped 0 bases, with 13 bases sitting between them. There are 15 residues in the CDR3. CDR1 is SGHKS, CDR2 YYEKEE, per germline (reference sequence). The CDR3 protein is CASSWTWTGSYEQYF. The CDR3 DNA reads as TGTGCCAGCAGCTGGACCTGGACGGGCTCCTACGAGCAGTACTTC.

A single count supports this clone. This chain uses TRBV19 with TRBJ2-2, with TRBD2 matching 11 bases. V shed 2 bases and J 5 bases; nucleotides not matched to a gene: 7. Per germline, CDR1 LNHDA and CDR2 SQIVND (reference sequence). The CDR3 has 17 residues. CDR3 protein: CASSILGLAEGTGELFF. The CDR3 coding sequence is TGTGCCAGTAGTATACTGGGACTAGCGGAAGGGACCGGGGAGCTGTTTTTT.

This sequence joins TRBV7-6 and TRBJ1-3, with no clear D. Trimming shortened V by 4 bases and J by 2 bases, and 21 bases separated the two germline ends. The length of the CDR3 is 18 residues. Germline assignment: CDR1 SGHVS and CDR2 FNYEAQ. The CDR3 DNA reads as TGTGCCAGCAGCTCCGTCGGATCGAGCCGCTTGGCTGGAAACACCATATATTTT. It encodes CASSSVGSSRLAGNTIYF.

The V gene is TRBV5-4, the J gene TRBJ1-2, with a weak D call TRBD1 (6 bases). V lost 1 base and J 3 bases, leaving 13 bases between the germline ends. The germline gives CDR1 SGHNT, CDR2 YYREEE (reference sequence). This CDR3 region has 15 residues. For the CDR3, the DNA is TGTGCCAGCAGCTTGAAAACAGGGAGCGACTATGGCTACACCTTC. Translating it yields CASSLKTGSDYGYTF.

The chain couples TRBV7-2 to TRBJ2-7, with 11 nucleotides matching TRBD1. From germline, CDR1 is SGHTA and CDR2 FQGNSA. V lost 3 bases and J lost 4; bases outside the gene matches: 2. The CDR3 length is 14 residues. CDR3 nucleotides: TGTGCCAGCAGCTTCGGGACAGGGGGATACGAGCAGTACTTC. This sequence encodes CASSFGTGGYEQYF. Drawing the rest from reference TRBV7-2 and TRBJ2-7, the complete variable domain is GAGVSQSPSNKVTEKGKDVELRCDPISGHTALYWYRQSLGQGLEFLIYFQGNSAPDKSGLPSDRFSAERTGGSVSTLTIQRTQQEDSAVYLCASSFGTGGYEQYFGPGTRLTVT.

This clone was counted a single time. The J gene is TRBJ1-4, the V gene TRBV30, with 9 nucleotides matching TRBD1. CDR3 size: 16 residues. V was pared by 1 base and J by 8 bases, with 11 bases of the junction left unmatched. Germline V gene lookup returns CDR1 GTSNPN and CDR2 SVGIG (reference sequence). The CDR3 DNA follows: TGTGCCTGGAGTGCGGGACGGACAGGGGCATGGGAAAAACTGTTTTTT. Amino acids: CAWSAGRTGAWEKLFF. The full variable domain, rest sourced from reference TRBV30 and TRBJ1-4, is SQTIHQWPATLVQPVGSPLSLECTVEGTSNPNLYWYRQAAGRGLQLLFYSVGIGQISSEVPQNLSASRPQDRQFILSSKKLLLSDSGFYLCAWSAGRTGAWEKLFFGSGTQLSVL.